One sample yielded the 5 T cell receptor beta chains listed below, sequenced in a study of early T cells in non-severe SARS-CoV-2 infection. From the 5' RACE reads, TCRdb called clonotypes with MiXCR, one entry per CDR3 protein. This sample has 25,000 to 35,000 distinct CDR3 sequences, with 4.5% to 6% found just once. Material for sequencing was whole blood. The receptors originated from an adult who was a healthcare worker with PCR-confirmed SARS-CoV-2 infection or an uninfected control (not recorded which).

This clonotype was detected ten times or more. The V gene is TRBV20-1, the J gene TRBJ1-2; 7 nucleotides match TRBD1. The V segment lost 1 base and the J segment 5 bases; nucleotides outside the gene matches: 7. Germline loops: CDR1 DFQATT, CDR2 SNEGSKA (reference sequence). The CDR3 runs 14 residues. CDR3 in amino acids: CSARVGRGAYGYTF. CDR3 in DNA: TGCAGTGCTAGAGTAGGCAGGGGGGCGTATGGCTACACCTTC.

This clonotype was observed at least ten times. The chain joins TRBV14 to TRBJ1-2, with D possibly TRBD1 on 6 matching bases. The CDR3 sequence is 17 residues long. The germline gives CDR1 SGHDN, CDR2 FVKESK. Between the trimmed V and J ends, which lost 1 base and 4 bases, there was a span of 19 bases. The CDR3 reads CASSQARTAPQGYGYTF. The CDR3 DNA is TGTGCCAGCAGCCAAGCCCGGACAGCGCCCCAGGGCTATGGCTACACCTTC.

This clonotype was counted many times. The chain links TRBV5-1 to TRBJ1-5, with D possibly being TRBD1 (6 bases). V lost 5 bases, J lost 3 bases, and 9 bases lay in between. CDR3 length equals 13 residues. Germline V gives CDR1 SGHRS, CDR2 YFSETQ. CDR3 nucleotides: TGCGCCAGCAGAGGACAGATCAATCAGCCCCAGCATTTT. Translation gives CASRGQINQPQHF.

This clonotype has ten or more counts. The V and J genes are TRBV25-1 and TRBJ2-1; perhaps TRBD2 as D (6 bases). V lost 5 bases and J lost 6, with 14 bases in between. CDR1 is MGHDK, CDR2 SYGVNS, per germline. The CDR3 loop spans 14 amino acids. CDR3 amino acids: CASSSGGAPNEQFF. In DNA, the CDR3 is TGTGCCAGCAGTTCCGGGGGTGCCCCCAATGAGCAGTTCTTC.

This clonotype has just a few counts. The CDR3 DNA is TGTGCCAGCAGTTTAGACAGGTGGGAAGCTTTCTTT. Translation: CASSLDRWEAFF. The rearrangement joins TRBV28 to TRBJ1-1; possible D gene TRBD1, 6 bases. The CDR3 loop spans 12 amino acids. Germline CDR1 is MDHEN and CDR2 is SYDVKM. Trimming cost V 2 bases and J 8 bases, with 9 bases left between them.